The 26 T cell receptor beta chains presented below share a single source sample, sequenced in a study of T-cell reconstitution after alpha-beta-depleted transplantation in children. Preparation of the TCRbeta library used unique molecular identifiers. TCRdb itself ran the PCR reads through MiXCR, one entry per CDR3 protein. The top ten clones hold about 4% of a sample with about 610,000 distinct CDR3 sequences, more than 9% of them seen once. Here the sequenced sample was PBMCs from the stem cell graft donor, taken from the stem cell graft. Source of these receptors: a human donor who donated a stem cell graft to a child with acute myeloid leukemia.

This clonotype appeared a few times. The rearrangement uses TRBV7-8 and TRBJ2-1; 11 bases align to TRBD2. This CDR3 is 17 amino acids long. J gave up 7 bases and V 2 bases, and 10 bases lay outside the gene matches. Germline values: CDR1 SGHVS, CDR2 FQNEAQ. In DNA, the CDR3 is TGTGCCAGCAGCTTATCCCCTCTAGCGGGAGGTCCGAATGAGCAGTTCTTC. As protein: CASSLSPLAGGPNEQFF.

The table lists this clonotype with a few counts. This chain links TRBV6-1 with TRBJ2-7; maybe TRBD2 (5 bases). V was shortened by 5 bases and J by 4 bases, with 9 bases between the two germline ends. Per germline, CDR1 MNHNS and CDR2 SASEGT. This CDR3 region has 12 residues. The CDR3 spells CASSQSGYEQYF. In DNA, the CDR3 is TGTGCCAGCAGTCAATCGGGATACGAGCAGTACTTC.

This clonotype came up a few times. V is TRBV12-3 or TRBV12-4 and J is TRBJ2-1; D is perhaps TRBD2 (5 bases). This CDR3 comprises 14 residues. Trimming stripped 7 bases from V and 3 bases from J, with 13 bases between. For the CDR3, the DNA is TGTGCCAGCACCTCCAGCGGATACTACAATGAGCAGTTCTTC. Translation: CASTSSGYYNEQFF.

This rearrangement joins TRBV12-3 or TRBV12-4 to TRBJ1-1, with 12 bases aligning to TRBD1. J gave up 11 bases and V 5 bases, and 12 bases lay outside the gene matches. This CDR3 is built from 15 residues. The CDR3 coding sequence is TGTGCCAGCAGTGAATCCGGGACAGGGGGCAGGAGGGCTTTCTTT. Translation gives CASSESGTGGRRAFF.

This clonotype was detected many times. The chain combines TRBV28 with TRBJ2-7; 7 positions agree with TRBD2. The CDR3 runs to 15 residues. Germline CDR1 reads MDHEN; CDR2 reads SYDVKM. The junction had 8 bases not matched to a gene; V was cut back by 3 bases and J by 3 bases. Written as DNA, the CDR3 is TGTGCCAGCAGTTTTCCTAGCGGTCCCGACTACGAGCAGTACTTC. Translated, it gives CASSFPSGPDYEQYF.

J is TRBJ2-3 and V is TRBV20-1; 8 nucleotides align to TRBD2. Germline CDR1 reads DFQATT; CDR2 reads SNEGSKA (reference sequence). J was trimmed by 5 bases and V by 0 bases; bases with no gene match: 7. The CDR3 runs to 15 residues. The CDR3 DNA follows: TGCAGTGCTAGAGATCAGCGGGAGAAGGGAGATACGCAGTATTTT. It yields the protein CSARDQREKGDTQYF.

This clonotype came up many times. The V call is TRBV5-1, the J call TRBJ2-7; D not certain. V lost 2 bases to trimming and J lost 0 bases, with 9 bases between them. Per the germline V gene, CDR1 is SGHRS and CDR2 is YFSETQ. The CDR3 is 14 amino acids. CDR3 coding DNA: TGCGCCAGCAGCTTCGACGCGAGCTCCTACGAGCAGTACTTC. Translating gives CASSFDASSYEQYF.

This clonotype was seen a few times. The DNA of the CDR3 is TGTGCCAGCACCCCCCTAGCGGGAGGTACAGATACGCAGTATTTT. It encodes CASTPLAGGTDTQYF. This sequence joins TRBV7-6 and TRBJ2-3; 11 bases are a match to TRBD2. Germline values: CDR1 SGHVS, CDR2 FNYEAQ. The J segment lost 3 bases and the V segment lost 7 bases, leaving 6 bases of the junction unmatched. The CDR3 extends over 15 amino acids.

This clonotype was picked up a small number of times. The chain has TRBV20-1 and TRBJ2-7; TRBD1 or TRBD2 may be the D gene (5 bases each). The CDR3 runs 13 residues. V was clipped by 5 bases and J by 0 bases, with 11 bases between them. Germline loops: CDR1 DFQATT, CDR2 SNEGSKA (reference sequence). Here the CDR3 DNA reads TGCAGTGCTCCGGGGACGTCCTCCTACGAGCAGTACTTC. Its translation is CSAPGTSSYEQYF.

This clonotype has only a few counts. V is TRBV25-1 and J is TRBJ1-1; TRBD1 matches at 7 bases. The V gene end was trimmed by 2 bases and the J gene end by 0 bases; junction bases not matched to a gene: 9. Germline lookup yields CDR1 MGHDK and CDR2 SYGVNS. The length of the CDR3 is 17 residues. This CDR3 is CASSELRQGVLNTEAFF. DNA for the CDR3: TGTGCCAGCAGTGAACTAAGGCAGGGGGTTTTGAACACTGAAGCTTTCTTT. The full variable domain, completed using reference TRBV25-1 and TRBJ1-1, is EADIYQTPRYLVIGTGKKITLECSQTMGHDKMYWYQQDPGMELHLIHYSYGVNSTEKGDLSSESTVSRIRTEHFPLTLESARPSHTSQYLCASSELRQGVLNTEAFFGQGTRLTVV.

The CDR3 region is CASSLRTGGENEQFF. CDR3 sequence (DNA): TGTGCCAGCAGTTTAAGGACAGGGGGCGAAAATGAGCAGTTCTTC. The chain couples TRBV12-3 or TRBV12-4 to TRBJ2-1, with 11 bases aligning to TRBD1. The CDR3 is made up of 15 amino acids. Losses at the gene ends were 2 bases for V and 7 bases for J; bases not matched to a gene: 4.

This chain connects TRBV19 to TRBJ2-1; D gene unclear. Germline CDR1 reads LNHDA; CDR2 reads SQIVND (reference sequence). The CDR3 consists of 17 residues. The ends were cut back, 4 bases at V and 0 bases at J, with 16 bases in the middle. CDR3 in amino acids: CASSTPYSASSYNEQFF. The DNA for the CDR3 is TGTGCCAGTAGTACCCCGTATTCCGCGAGCTCCTACAATGAGCAGTTCTTC.

This clonotype was picked up many times. The rearrangement joins TRBV27 to TRBJ2-2; TRBD2 matches 7 bases. Trimming cost V 4 bases and J 5 bases; bases outside gene matches: 7. This CDR3 contains 15 residues. From germline, CDR1 is MNHEY and CDR2 SMNVEV (reference sequence). CDR3: CASSSEAGRTGELFF. DNA for the CDR3: TGTGCCAGCAGTTCGGAAGCGGGACGAACCGGGGAGCTGTTTTTT.

This clonotype has just a few counts. The chain is built from TRBV12-3 or TRBV12-4 and TRBJ2-1, with a possible D match to TRBD2 (5 bases). V lost 3 bases to trimming and J lost 2 bases, with 11 bases between them. There are 15 residues in the CDR3. CDR3 bases: TGTGCCAGCAGTTTGGTAGCGAAGGCCTACAATGAGCAGTTCTTC. This encodes CASSLVAKAYNEQFF.

This clonotype was seen repeatedly, ten times or more. This chain's CDR3 is CASSSAGIAYEQYF. Written as DNA, the CDR3 is TGTGCCAGCAGTTCGGCAGGGATTGCCTACGAGCAGTACTTC. This chain joins TRBV6-5 and TRBJ2-7; the D gene is possibly TRBD1 (5 bases). Trimming removed 4 bases at V and 2 bases at J, with 12 bases between. Germline V gene data show CDR1 as MNHEY and CDR2 as SVGAGI. The CDR3 sequence is 14 residues long.

This clonotype showed up just a few times. The chain has TRBV3-1 and TRBJ2-1; D tentatively reads TRBD1 or TRBD2 (5 bases each). Trimming pared 0 bases from V and 6 bases from J, leaving 12 bases between. CDR3 length equals 15 residues. The germline CDR1 and CDR2 sequences are LGHDT and YNNKEL (reference sequence). Written as DNA, the CDR3 is TGTGCCAGCAGCCAAGACTGGCAGAGGGGCAATGAGCAGTTCTTC. Protein product: CASSQDWQRGNEQFF.

This clonotype was picked up many times. CDR3 protein: CASSLKNTEAFF. The CDR3 DNA sequence: TGTGCCAGCAGTTTGAAGAACACTGAAGCTTTCTTT. The chain links TRBV12-3 or TRBV12-4 to TRBJ1-1; D is uncertain. The V gene lost 3 bases and the J gene lost 1 base, with 3 bases spanning the gap. The CDR3 is made up of 12 amino acids.

This clonotype came up a few times. The chain joins TRBV7-2 to TRBJ2-7; D is undetermined. Germline V gene sequence: CDR1 SGHTA, CDR2 FQGNSA. The CDR3 is 15 residues long. V was shortened by 2 bases and J by 6 bases, with 17 bases between the two germline ends. The CDR3 protein is CASSLSTLHKGEQYF. In nucleotides, the CDR3 is TGTGCCAGCAGCTTATCAACCCTACACAAGGGCGAGCAGTACTTC.

This chain uses TRBV7-8 with TRBJ2-3; perhaps TRBD1 as D (5 bases). Deletions cut 1 base from V and 0 bases from J, with 8 bases between. Per the germline V gene, CDR1 is SGHVS and CDR2 is FQNEAQ. The CDR3 is 15 residues long. CDR3 nucleotides: TGTGCCAGCAGCTTAGAGGGGCCGAGCACAGATACGCAGTATTTT. It is translated as CASSLEGPSTDTQYF. Full variable domain (rest looked up from reference TRBV7-8 and TRBJ2-3): GAGVSQSPRYKVAKRGQDVALRCDPISGHVSLFWYQQALGQGPEFLTYFQNEAQLDKSGLPSDRFFAERPEGSVSTLKIQRTQQEDSAVYLCASSLEGPSTDTQYFGPGTRLTVL.

This clonotype appeared many times. This chain links TRBV27 with TRBJ2-3, with TRBD1 matching over 8 bases. CDR3 length equals 18 residues. Germline-derived CDR1 and CDR2 are MNHEY and SMNVEV (reference sequence). The J segment lost 5 bases and the V segment lost 5 bases, leaving 18 bases of the junction unmatched. The CDR3 DNA is TGTGCCAGCAGTCCTTGGACAGGGTGGCCCCAAGGGAGAGATACGCAGTATTTT. As protein: CASSPWTGWPQGRDTQYF.

The chain couples TRBV20-1 to TRBJ2-7; 7 bases agree with TRBD2. The CDR3 consists of 13 residues. CDR1 and CDR2 (germline): DFQATT, SNEGSKA (reference sequence). Trimming cost V 5 bases and J 3 bases; bases outside gene matches: 7. CDR3 amino acids: CSAEYGGYYEQYF. The CDR3 bases are TGCAGTGCTGAATACGGGGGGTACTACGAGCAGTACTTC.

V gene TRBV18 combines with J gene TRBJ2-7, with unresolved D. Deletions cut 2 bases from V and 1 base from J, with 12 bases between. Germline CDR1 reads KGHSH; CDR2 reads LQKENI. This CDR3 is built from 15 residues. The CDR3 spells CASSPTSQISYEQYF. In DNA, the CDR3 is TGTGCCAGCTCACCAACCTCACAGATTTCCTACGAGCAGTACTTC.

This clonotype came up many times. V and J are TRBV3-1 and TRBJ2-3; possible D gene TRBD1, 5 bases. The CDR3 length is 14 residues. Germline CDR1 and CDR2: LGHDT and YNNKEL (reference sequence). V was shortened by 4 bases and J by 0 bases, with 8 bases between the two germline ends. The CDR3 loop is CASSPRQSTDTQYF. The CDR3, as DNA: TGTGCCAGCAGCCCTCGACAGAGCACAGATACGCAGTATTTT.

Many counts were recorded for this clonotype. The chain joins TRBV4-3 to TRBJ2-7, with TRBD1 matching over 8 bases. Germline V CDR1 and CDR2: LGHNA, YSLEER. Unmatched junction bases numbered 12, after V lost 8 bases and J lost 3 bases. The CDR3 loop spans 15 amino acids. DNA of the CDR3: TGCGCCAGCGCGCACGGACAGGGAGGCGGCTACGAGCAGTACTTC. It specifies CASAHGQGGGYEQYF.

At least ten counts were recorded for this clonotype. J is TRBJ2-7 and V is TRBV29-1; 10 bases agree with TRBD2. Germline lookup yields CDR1 SQVTM and CDR2 ANQGSEA. V lost 1 base and J lost 5; bases outside the gene matches: 5. The CDR3 sequence is 14 residues long. The CDR3 sequence is CSVEGPSGSNEQYF. The CDR3 DNA reads as TGCAGCGTTGAAGGGCCTAGCGGGAGTAACGAGCAGTACTTC.

This clonotype occurred many times. The genes are TRBV7-2 and TRBJ2-1; the match to TRBD2 covers 11 bases. This CDR3 contains 15 residues. The J segment lost 8 bases and the V segment lost 5 bases, leaving 8 bases of the junction unmatched. Germline V lookup: CDR1 SGHTA, CDR2 FQGNSA. The CDR3 protein is CASSPQTSGIDEQFF. CDR3 coding DNA: TGTGCCAGCAGCCCCCAGACTAGCGGGATCGATGAGCAGTTCTTC.